This note documents a single TCR beta chain sequence. These data come from a study of blood T cell repertoires in COVID-19. CDR3 length: 12 amino acids. Trimming left V 4 bases short and J 9 bases short, with 12 bases between. CDR1 and CDR2 from the germline V gene are MNHEY and SVGEGT. Patients in Seattle were enrolled during active infection, then followed longitudinally. Assay used: immunoSEQ multiplex PCR; TCRdb lists only in-frame clones, some missing. This sample has under 150,000 clones, with 80% to 90% found just once. Sequencing input: peripheral blood. This clonotype was sampled from a woman aged 55-75 years with COVID-19, enrolled during active disease. The genes are TRBV6-2 or TRBV6-3 and TRBJ2-5; D might be TRBD2 (5 bases). CDR3 nucleotide sequence: TGTGCCAGCAGTTCGGCAGAGGGTTCCCAGTACTTC. Translation gives CASSSAEGSQYF.